The 15 T cell receptor beta chains presented below share a single source sample, sequenced in a study of T cells in narcolepsy. Profiling relied on immunoSEQ multiplex PCR, and the TCRdb table lists in-frame clones only, not all of them. The sample has around 15,000 clones; less than 90% are singletons. Sequenced: memory (CD45RA-) CD4+ T cells from blood. The receptors here all came from a human donor in good health.

The rearrangement links TRBV9 to TRBJ2-5; D is possibly TRBD1 or TRBD2 (6 bases each). The germline CDR1 and CDR2 sequences are SGDLS and YYNGEE. Trimming removed 0 bases at V and 5 bases at J, with 11 bases between. The length of the CDR3 is 14 residues. CDR3 sequence: CASSVAGAGETQYF. In nucleotides, the CDR3 is TGTGCCAGCAGCGTAGCGGGGGCCGGGGAGACCCAGTACTTC. Together with reference TRBV9 and TRBJ2-5, the CDR3 gives the full variable domain: DSGVTQTPKHLITATGQRVTLRCSPRSGDLSVYWYQQSLDQGLQFLIQYYNGEERAKGNILERFSAQQFPDLHSELNLSSLELGDSALYFCASSVAGAGETQYFGPGTRLLVL.

The chain uses TRBV11-2 and TRBJ2-7, with D possibly TRBD1 on 5 matching bases. The V gene lost 0 bases and the J gene lost 4 bases, with 13 bases spanning the gap. CDR3 size: 15 residues. Germline-derived CDR1 and CDR2 are SGHAT and FQNNGV. The CDR3: CASSLDRTDTYEQYF. Here the CDR3 DNA reads TGTGCCAGCAGCTTAGATAGGACGGACACATACGAGCAGTACTTC.

V and J are TRBV6-1 and TRBJ1-6; D ambiguous. Germline loops: CDR1 MNHNS, CDR2 SASEGT. V dropped 9 bases and J dropped 14 bases, with 20 bases sitting between them. The CDR3 spans 13 residues. The CDR3 DNA is TGTGCCAGTCATGGACCAGCTGGGCGGTCCCTCCACTTT. This sequence encodes CASHGPAGRSLHF.

CDR3 in DNA: TGTGCCAGCAGCTGGCGAAGGGGACTAGCGGGGAAAGAGACCCAGTACTTC. Its protein product is CASSWRRGLAGKETQYF. V usage is TRBV7-2 and J usage is TRBJ2-5, with TRBD2 matching 13 bases. Trimming took 4 bases from V and 3 from J; bases not matched to a gene: 8. The length of the CDR3 is 17 residues. Germline V lookup: CDR1 SGHTA, CDR2 FQGNSA.

The CDR3 here is CASSLGQGAYEQYF. CDR3 coding DNA: TGTGCCAGCAGCTTGGGACAGGGGGCCTACGAGCAGTACTTC. This chain uses TRBV7-8 with TRBJ2-7, with 11 bases that match TRBD1. The germline CDR1 and CDR2 sequences are SGHVS and FQNEAQ. J gave up 2 bases and V 3 bases, and 0 bases lay outside the gene matches. The CDR3 length is 14 residues. Filled out from reference TRBV7-8 and TRBJ2-7, the complete variable domain reads GAGVSQSPRYKVAKRGQDVALRCDPISGHVSLFWYQQALGQGPEFLTYFQNEAQLDKSGLPSDRFFAERPEGSVSTLKIQRTQQEDSAVYLCASSLGQGAYEQYFGPGTRLTVT.

This chain connects TRBV2 to TRBJ2-7; possibly TRBD1 for D (6 bases). Germline CDR1 reads SNHLY; CDR2 reads FYNNEI. This CDR3 has 14 amino acids. The V end was cut by 2 bases, the J end by 6 bases, with 14 bases between. The CDR3 region is CASSERRGDGEQYF. The CDR3 region has the DNA TGTGCCAGCAGTGAACGCAGGGGAGACGGCGAGCAGTACTTC. The variable domain in full, completed from reference TRBV2 and TRBJ2-7, reads EPEVTQTPSHQVTQMGQEVILRCVPISNHLYFYWYRQILGQKVEFLVSFYNNEISEKSEIFDDQFSVERPDGSNFTLKIRSTKLEDSAMYFCASSERRGDGEQYFGPGTRLTVT.

The chain uses TRBV9 and TRBJ2-1; 7 nucleotides agree with TRBD2. Looked up from germline, CDR1 is SGDLS and CDR2 is YYNGEE. After removal of 3 bases from V and 10 bases from J, the junction contained 13 bases not matched to a gene. The CDR3 totals 15 residues. The DNA of the CDR3 is TGTGCCAGCAGCGACCAACCGCAAGGGAGGGCCGAGCAGTTCTTC. It specifies CASSDQPQGRAEQFF.

This chain joins TRBV6-6 and TRBJ2-2; 8 bases are a match to TRBD1. CDR3 length: 15 amino acids. Germline assignment: CDR1 MNHNY and CDR2 SVGAGI (reference sequence). J lost 6 bases, V lost 3 bases, and 6 bases had no gene match. CDR3 coding DNA: TGTGCCAGCAGTTATACAGGGGGGCTCGCCGGGGAGCTGTTTTTT. This translates into CASSYTGGLAGELFF.

CDR3: CASSIDRQAIPNQPQHF. The CDR3, as DNA: TGTGCCAGTAGTATAGATCGGCAGGCAATACCCAATCAGCCCCAGCATTTT. The chain links TRBV19 to TRBJ1-5; D remains unclear. Per germline, CDR1 LNHDA and CDR2 SQIVND (reference sequence). V dropped 0 bases and J dropped 3 bases, with 15 bases sitting between them. The CDR3 has 17 residues. Complete variable domain (other parts from reference TRBV19 and TRBJ1-5): DGGITQSPKYLFRKEGQNVTLSCEQNLNHDAMYWYRQDPGQGLRLIYYSQIVNDFQKGDIAEGYSVSREKKESFPLTVTSAQKNPTAFYLCASSIDRQAIPNQPQHFGDGTRLSIL.

V is TRBV7-9 and J is TRBJ2-7; 9 bases align to TRBD1. The CDR3 has 14 residues. V gave up 6 bases and J gave up 5 bases; unmatched junction bases: 8. The germline V gene has CDR1 SEHNR and CDR2 FQNEAQ (reference sequence). CDR3 in amino acids: CASSPDRGGHEQYF. DNA for the CDR3: TGTGCCAGCAGTCCGGACAGGGGAGGCCACGAGCAGTACTTC. The full variable domain, with the rest looked up from reference TRBV7-9 and TRBJ2-7, is DTGVSQNPRHKITKRGQNVTFRCDPISEHNRLYWYRQTLGQGPEFLTYFQNEAQLEKSRLLSDRFSAERPKGSFSTLEIQRTEQGDSAMYLCASSPDRGGHEQYFGPGTRLTVT.

J is TRBJ1-1 and V is TRBV5-6, with TRBD1 as a possible D gene (5 bases). Trimming took off 3 bases at V and 2 bases at J, with 17 bases between the two ends. Looked up from germline, CDR1 is SGHDT and CDR2 is YYEEEE. CDR3 length equals 16 residues. CDR3 in amino acids: CASSSIRGAGNTEAFF. The CDR3 coding sequence is TGTGCCAGCAGCTCCATCAGAGGGGCAGGAAACACTGAAGCTTTCTTT.

J is TRBJ1-2 and V is TRBV2, with D possibly matching TRBD1 (5 bases). The CDR3 is 16 residues long. Germline CDR1 SNHLY, CDR2 FYNNEI. Trimming left V 4 bases short and J 3 bases short, with 18 bases between. CDR3 coding DNA: TGTGCCAGCAGTGCCGCACCGGGACTGGGCTACTATGGCTACACCTTC. Its translation is CASSAAPGLGYYGYTF.

The chain is built from TRBV6-6 and TRBJ2-7, with 11 positions matching TRBD2. The V gene end was trimmed by 8 bases and the J gene end by 4 bases; junction bases not matched to a gene: 4. The germline V gene has CDR1 MNHNY and CDR2 SVGAGI (reference sequence). This CDR3 is 13 amino acids long. DNA of the CDR3: TGTGCCAGCGAGGGGACTAGCGGTTACGAGCAGTACTTC. Its protein product is CASEGTSGYEQYF.

V and J are TRBV25-1 and TRBJ2-6; possibly TRBD1 or TRBD2 for D (6 bases each). Trimming left V 6 bases short and J 4 bases short, with 22 bases between. CDR3 length equals 18 residues. Germline loops: CDR1 MGHDK, CDR2 SYGVNS. CDR3 loop: CASSLTQRGVRGANVLTF. The DNA of the CDR3 is TGTGCCAGCAGCTTAACACAAAGGGGGGTACGAGGGGCCAACGTCCTGACTTTC.

The chain is built from TRBV7-6 and TRBJ1-4; the D gene is possibly TRBD1 (5 bases). Trimming took off 1 base at V and 3 bases at J, with 6 bases between the two ends. This CDR3 region has 14 residues. CDR1 is SGHVS and CDR2 is FNYEAQ in the germline V gene. This CDR3 reads CASSLGGANEKLFF. CDR3 nucleotides: TGTGCCAGCAGCTTAGGGGGGGCTAATGAAAAACTGTTTTTT.